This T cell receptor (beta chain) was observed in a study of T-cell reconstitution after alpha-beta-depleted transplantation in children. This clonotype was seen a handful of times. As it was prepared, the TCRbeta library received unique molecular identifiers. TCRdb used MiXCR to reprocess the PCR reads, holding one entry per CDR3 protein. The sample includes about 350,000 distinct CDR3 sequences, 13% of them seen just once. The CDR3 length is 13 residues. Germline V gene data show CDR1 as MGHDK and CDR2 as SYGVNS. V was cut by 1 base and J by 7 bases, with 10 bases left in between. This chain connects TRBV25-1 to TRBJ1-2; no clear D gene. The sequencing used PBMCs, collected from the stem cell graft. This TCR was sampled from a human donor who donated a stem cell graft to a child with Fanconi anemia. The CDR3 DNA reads TGTGCCAGCAGTGAATCTTGGGAAGGTGGCTACACCTTC. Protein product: CASSESWEGGYTF.